A single sample gave rise to the 11 T cell receptor beta chains below, sequenced in a study of T cells in Graves' hyperthyroidism and ophthalmopathy. Template material for amplifying TCR beta CDR3 regions consisted of RNA transcripts. The HTBI primer set was used in a first-round RT-PCR of the TCR CDR3. TCRdb reprocessed the multiplex PCR reads with MiXCR, giving one entry per CDR3 protein. The table shows approximately 300,000 distinct CDR3 sequences, with approximately 18% occurring only once. Sequenced sample: blood. The receptors were gathered from a man aged 45-65 years with Graves' ophthalmopathy.

This chain connects TRBV9 to TRBJ2-2, with 12 bases matching TRBD2. CDR3 length: 16 amino acids. Germline V gene data show CDR1 as SGDLS and CDR2 as YYNGEE. V shed 4 bases and J 3 bases; nucleotides not matched to a gene: 4. CDR3 in amino acids: CASSKGLAGDTGELFF. CDR3 nucleotides: TGTGCCAGCAGCAAGGGACTAGCGGGTGACACCGGGGAGCTGTTTTTT.

This clonotype was observed at least ten times. The J gene is TRBJ2-7, the V gene TRBV7-9; no definite D call. V lost 2 bases, J lost 5 bases, and 13 bases lay in between. The CDR3 covers 14 residues. Germline-derived CDR1 and CDR2 are SEHNR and FQNEAQ (reference sequence). CDR3 residues: CASSLLGLPHEQYF. DNA for the CDR3: TGTGCCAGCAGCTTATTGGGCCTACCTCACGAGCAGTACTTC. The full variable domain, its missing parts supplied by reference TRBV7-9 and TRBJ2-7, is DTGVSQNPRHKITKRGQNVTFRCDPISEHNRLYWYRQTLGQGPEFLTYFQNEAQLEKSRLLSDRFSAERPKGSFSTLEIQRTEQGDSAMYLCASSLLGLPHEQYFGPGTRLTVT.

The DNA of the CDR3 is TGCAGTGCTAGAGCCCCCAGGGTCCCCTACGAGCAGTACTTC. Translation gives CSARAPRVPYEQYF. This chain links TRBV20-1 with TRBJ2-7, with D perhaps matching TRBD1 (5 bases). The V and J ends lost 1 base and 2 bases respectively, with 12 bases between them. CDR1 is DFQATT and CDR2 is SNEGSKA in the germline V gene (reference sequence). The CDR3 is 14 residues long.

The sample holds many counts of this clonotype. This chain connects TRBV11-1 to TRBJ1-1; D is unclear. CDR1 is SGHAT and CDR2 is FQDESV in the germline V gene (reference sequence). The length of the CDR3 is 12 residues. Trimming left V 7 bases short and J 3 bases short, with 9 bases between. As DNA, the CDR3 is TGTGCCAGCACGAGGCAGCACACTGAAGCTTTCTTT. Its protein product is CASTRQHTEAFF.

This clonotype was recorded many times. The chain couples TRBV2 to TRBJ2-3, with 7 bases lining up with TRBD2. The CDR3 is 15 amino acids. Germline V gene lookup returns CDR1 SNHLY and CDR2 FYNNEI. Unmatched junction bases numbered 12, after V lost 8 bases and J lost 4 bases. The CDR3 sequence: CASLSGKSLADTQYF. CDR3 DNA: TGTGCCAGCTTAAGCGGGAAGAGTTTGGCAGATACGCAGTATTTT. The complete variable domain, with remaining parts taken from reference TRBV2 and TRBJ2-3, reads EPEVTQTPSHQVTQMGQEVILRCVPISNHLYFYWYRQILGQKVEFLVSFYNNEISEKSEIFDDQFSVERPDGSNFTLKIRSTKLEDSAMYFCASLSGKSLADTQYFGPGTRLTVL.

DNA of the CDR3: TGTGCCTCCGACCCCAGGGGGGGAAACACTGAAGCTTTCTTT. It encodes CASDPRGGNTEAFF. The chain couples TRBV5-8 to TRBJ1-1; 7 nucleotides line up with TRBD1. Germline V CDR1 and CDR2: SGHTS, YDEGEE. This CDR3 comprises 14 residues. J lost 2 bases, V lost 10 bases, and 11 bases had no gene match.

In this sample, this clonotype turned up a few times. The genes are TRBV12-3 or TRBV12-4 and TRBJ1-5; no reliable D call. V dropped 7 bases and J dropped 9 bases, with 19 bases sitting between them. CDR3 length equals 14 residues. CDR3 protein: CASTPRAGVGPQHF. As DNA, the CDR3 is TGTGCCAGCACCCCAAGGGCAGGCGTAGGGCCCCAGCATTTT.

The chain has TRBV28 and TRBJ1-1; 7 bases agree with TRBD1. Germline trimming cut 5 bases from V and 1 base from J; bases unmatched to any gene: 10. Germline V gene lookup returns CDR1 MDHEN and CDR2 SYDVKM. There are 16 residues in the CDR3. The CDR3 nucleotides are TGTGCCAGCAGTATACAGGGGCCTTCGGCGAACACTGAAGCTTTCTTT. This encodes CASSIQGPSANTEAFF. The full variable domain, with the rest looked up from reference TRBV28 and TRBJ1-1, is DVKVTQSSRYLVKRTGEKVFLECVQDMDHENMFWYRQDPGLGLRLIYFSYDVKMKEKGDIPEGYSVSREKKERFSLILESASTNQTSMYLCASSIQGPSANTEAFFGQGTRLTVV.

Only a few counts were recorded for this clonotype. The chain employs TRBV5-1 and TRBJ1-4; 9 nucleotides agree with TRBD1. Germline V gene lookup returns CDR1 SGHRS and CDR2 YFSETQ. The CDR3 extends over 15 amino acids. V dropped 4 bases and J dropped 5; count of bases not matched to a gene: 6. The CDR3 sequence is CASSRGQGPNEKLFF. CDR3 nucleotide sequence: TGCGCCAGCAGCCGGGGACAGGGCCCGAATGAAAAACTGTTTTTT.

This clonotype was counted ten times or more. The rearrangement links TRBV5-1 to TRBJ2-1; TRBD2 matches 8 bases. Germline CDR1 and CDR2: SGHRS and YFSETQ. The CDR3 runs 15 residues. Trimming at V came to 6 bases and at J to 3 bases, leaving 8 bases not matched to a gene. CDR3 bases: TGCGCCAGCACACCGGGGGGGAAGGGCTACAATGAGCAGTTCTTC. It encodes CASTPGGKGYNEQFF.

This clonotype was picked up many times. The chain couples TRBV20-1 to TRBJ2-3, with TRBD2 matching over 7 bases. Germline CDR1 and CDR2: DFQATT and SNEGSKA (reference sequence). The CDR3 is 15 residues long. Germline trimming cut 1 base from V and 2 bases from J; bases unmatched to any gene: 6. The CDR3 sequence: CSARVSGWPTDTQYF. The CDR3, as DNA: TGCAGTGCTAGAGTTAGCGGGTGGCCCACAGATACGCAGTATTTT.